One and the same sample provided the 4 T cell receptor beta chains below, sequenced in a study of cytomegalovirus exposure and HLA in healthy donors. This table comes from immunoSEQ multiplex PCR, and its TCRdb copy is limited to in-frame clones, with some not included. The sample yields about 260,000 clones, around 91% seen once. The sequencing sample was made of PBMCs. The receptor set was obtained from a woman in her twenties or thirties in good health and CMV-seronegative.

V is TRBV4-3 and J is TRBJ1-4; maybe TRBD1 (6 bases). With 4 bases removed from V and 8 bases from J, the gap between germline ends came to 17 bases. The CDR3 contains 15 residues. Germline V lookup: CDR1 LGHNA, CDR2 YSLEER. The CDR3 spells CASSPTGYRGEKLFF. In nucleotides, the CDR3 is TGCGCCAGCAGCCCGACAGGTTATAGGGGAGAAAAACTGTTTTTT.

The CDR3 sequence is CASSPTGGPIMGYTF. The CDR3 coding sequence is TGTGCCAGCAGTCCTACGGGGGGACCCATTATGGGCTACACCTTC. The chain has TRBV2 and TRBJ1-2; D possibly corresponds to TRBD1 (5 bases). Trimming left V 5 bases short and J 8 bases short, with 21 bases between. The CDR3 has 15 residues. Germline lookup yields CDR1 SNHLY and CDR2 FYNNEI.

This chain uses TRBV19 with TRBJ1-3, with D maybe TRBD1 (5 bases). V was cut by 8 bases and J by 0 bases, with 11 bases left in between. CDR1 LNHDA and CDR2 SQIVND come from the germline V gene (reference sequence). There are 14 residues in the CDR3. Here the CDR3 DNA reads TGTGCCAGTCGACAGCCCAACTCTGGAAACACCATATATTTT. Its translation is CASRQPNSGNTIYF.

The J gene is TRBJ2-4, the V gene TRBV4-3; 9 nucleotides agree with TRBD1. Looked up from germline, CDR1 is LGHNA and CDR2 is YSLEER. J lost 8 bases, V lost 1 base, and 3 bases had no gene match. The CDR3 runs to 14 residues. The DNA of the CDR3 is TGCGCCAGCAGCCAAGTCCGGGACAGGGACATTCAGTACTTC. Translating gives CASSQVRDRDIQYF.